The rows below give T cell receptor beta chains drawn from one sample of a study of T cell repertoires in cytomegalovirus infection. In TCRdb, the reads were re-called with MiXCR into one record per CDR3 protein. The data contain 150,000 or so distinct CDR3 sequences, roughly a sixth of them singletons. Sequencing input: CD8+ T cells from PBMCs. The receptors come from a human donor in good health (CMV status not recorded). Some clones in this sample may be carry-over from other donors' samples. The CDR3 runs from the conserved cysteine through the conserved F or W. Fields, in order: clone size, J gene, D gene, V gene, CDR3 protein, CDR3 DNA. D genes are given only for firm matches. The listing skips clone size in some rows; elsewhere it reads once, few, many or a size class.

few	TRBJ2-7	-	TRBV6-2/TRBV6-3	CASSYGPEQYF	TGTGCCAGCAGTTACGGGCCCGAGCAGTACTTC
many	TRBJ2-7	-	TRBV7-2	CASSPSGYEQYF	TGTGCCAGCAGTCCGAGCGGCTACGAGCAGTACTTC
-	TRBJ1-5	-	TRBV15	CATSRDRDTTQPQHF	TGTGCCACCAGCAGAGACAGGGACACGACTCAGCCCCAGCATTTT
few	TRBJ2-1	TRBD1	TRBV27	CASRDRGLDNEQFF	TGTGCCAGCAGGGACAGGGGGCTTGACAATGAGCAGTTCTTC
few	TRBJ1-5	TRBD1	TRBV7-2	CASSLNRDRDQPQHF	TGTGCCAGCAGCCTCAACCGGGACAGGGATCAGCCCCAGCATTTT
many	TRBJ2-7	TRBD1	TRBV7-2	CASSFQGAYEQYF	TGTGCCAGCAGCTTCCAGGGGGCCTACGAGCAGTACTTC
-	TRBJ2-1	-	TRBV6-6	CASTYQGGGGDEQFF	TGTGCCAGCACCTACCAAGGGGGGGGGGGCGATGAGCAGTTCTTC
once	TRBJ1-3	-	TRBV20-1	CSARDRAYSGNTIYF	TGCAGTGCTAGAGATCGGGCATACTCTGGAAACACCATATATTTT
few	TRBJ2-2	-	TRBV12-3/TRBV12-4	CASSSLAALNTGELFF	TGTGCCAGCAGTTCTTTAGCGGCCTTGAACACCGGGGAGCTGTTTTTT
few	TRBJ2-7	-	TRBV10-3	CAISEGTSYEQYF	TGTGCCATCAGTGAGGGGACTTCCTACGAGCAGTACTTC
-	TRBJ2-7	-	TRBV7-8	CASRLNREINEQYF	TGTGCCAGCAGATTAAACAGGGAAATCAACGAGCAGTACTTC
-	TRBJ2-1	-	TRBV6-4	CASSDSAVSSYNEQFF	TGTGCCAGCAGTGATTCAGCGGTAAGCTCCTACAATGAGCAGTTCTTC
-	TRBJ2-7	TRBD2	TRBV12-3/TRBV12-4	CASRGTSGIHEQYF	TGTGCCAGCAGGGGGACTAGCGGGATCCACGAGCAGTACTTC
-	TRBJ2-7	-	TRBV12-3/TRBV12-4	CASRQNSYEQYF	TGTGCCAGCAGACAGAATTCCTACGAGCAGTACTTC
many	TRBJ2-5	-	TRBV7-2	CASSLDFQETQYF	TGTGCCAGCAGCTTAGACTTCCAAGAGACCCAGTACTTC
few	TRBJ1-6	-	TRBV13	CASSLEATGNSPLHF	TGTGCCAGCAGCTTAGAAGCGACGGGTAATTCACCCCTCCACTTT
few	TRBJ2-7	TRBD2	TRBV19	CASSSGSHNEQYF	TGTGCCAGTAGTAGCGGGAGTCACAACGAGCAGTACTTC
few	TRBJ2-1	-	TRBV15	CATSSRQIPDNEQFF	TGTGCCACCAGCTCGAGACAGATACCGGACAATGAGCAGTTCTTC
few	TRBJ2-7	-	TRBV7-9	CASSSPPGAPMYEQYF	TGTGCCAGCAGCTCACCGCCGGGGGCGCCAATGTACGAGCAGTACTTC
few	TRBJ2-1	TRBD2	TRBV6-2/TRBV6-3	CASSYGLAGVEQFF	TGTGCCAGCAGTTACGGGCTAGCGGGAGTTGAGCAGTTCTTC
few	TRBJ2-1	-	TRBV5-5	CASSGDKASSYNEQFF	TGTGCCAGCAGCGGCGACAAGGCGAGCTCCTACAATGAGCAGTTCTTC
many	TRBJ2-7	TRBD2	TRBV28	CASSHSRTSGDPYEQYF	TGTGCCAGCAGTCACTCCCGGACTAGCGGAGATCCCTACGAGCAGTACTTC
-	TRBJ1-5	-	TRBV7-6	CASSLGMGFYSNQPQHF	TGTGCCAGCAGCTTAGGGATGGGCTTTTATAGCAATCAGCCCCAGCATTTT
-	TRBJ2-5	-	TRBV12-3/TRBV12-4	CASSPLRETQYF	TGTGCCAGCAGTCCCTTAAGGGAGACCCAGTACTTC
-	TRBJ1-1	TRBD1	TRBV7-9	CASSLGTGTAPEAFF	TGTGCCAGCAGCTTAGGAACCGGGACAGCCCCGGAAGCTTTCTTT
-	TRBJ2-7	-	TRBV7-2	CASSRGPTYEQYF	TGTGCCAGCAGCCGGGGTCCGACCTACGAGCAGTACTTC
few	TRBJ2-2	-	TRBV29-1	CSVTTGYESTGELFF	TGCAGCGTAACTACCGGGTATGAGAGCACCGGGGAGCTGTTTTTT
few	TRBJ2-1	TRBD2	TRBV4-3	CASSQEGSERGAEPYNEQFF	TGCGCCAGCAGCCAAGAGGGGAGTGAGCGGGGGGCGGAGCCCTACAATGAGCAGTTCTTC
few	TRBJ2-7	TRBD2	TRBV7-2	CASSQPGLAYEQYF	TGTGCCAGCAGCCAACCGGGACTAGCTTACGAGCAGTACTTC
-	TRBJ2-7	TRBD2	TRBV20-1	CSAFIMASGSYEQYF	TGCAGTGCCTTTATCATGGCTAGCGGGAGTTACGAGCAGTACTTC
-	TRBJ1-1	-	TRBV7-6	CASSLKTDMNTEAFF	TGTGCCAGCAGCTTGAAGACAGACATGAACACTGAAGCTTTCTTT
-	TRBJ2-4	-	TRBV7-2	CASSLGRDFAKNIQYF	TGTGCCAGCAGCTTAGGGCGGGACTTCGCCAAAAACATTCAGTACTTC
few	TRBJ2-7	-	TRBV7-2	CASSPHRRLYEQYF	TGTGCCAGCAGCCCCCATAGGAGATTATACGAGCAGTACTTC
few	TRBJ2-1	-	TRBV7-6	CASSPPTDPYNEQFF	TGTGCCAGCAGCCCCCCGACTGATCCCTACAATGAGCAGTTCTTC
few	TRBJ2-3	-	TRBV2	CASSDRGIEYF	TGTGCCAGCAGTGATCGGGGGATCGAATATTTT
-	TRBJ1-1	-	TRBV7-9	CASSLEAGPRLVDTEAFF	TGTGCCAGCAGCTTAGAGGCCGGGCCAAGGCTTGTGGACACTGAAGCTTTCTTT
-	TRBJ1-1	-	TRBV7-2	CASSLILNTEAFF	TGTGCCAGCAGCTTAATTTTGAACACTGAAGCTTTCTTT
-	TRBJ2-2	TRBD1	TRBV11-2	CASSQGQGLNTGELFF	TGTGCCAGCAGCCAAGGACAGGGCTTGAACACCGGGGAGCTGTTTTTT
many	TRBJ1-1	-	TRBV5-4	CASSFAQPNTEAFF	TGTGCCAGCAGCTTTGCACAACCGAACACTGAAGCTTTCTTT
few	TRBJ1-1	TRBD1	TRBV4-3	CASSQDPRGPNTEAFF	TGCGCCAGCAGCCAAGATCCCAGGGGGCCTAACACTGAAGCTTTCTTT
-	TRBJ2-2	-	TRBV19	CASTGTTTDTGELFF	TGTGCCAGTACCGGGACCACGACCGATACCGGGGAGCTGTTTTTT
few	TRBJ2-5	-	TRBV7-9	CASSQAGVRETQYF	TGTGCCAGCAGCCAGGCCGGGGTCAGAGAGACCCAGTACTTC
few	TRBJ2-1	-	TRBV4-3	CASSQEGGYNEQFF	TGCGCCAGCAGCCAAGAAGGGGGTTACAATGAGCAGTTCTTC